The 32 T cell receptor beta chains given below trace back to one sample, sequenced in a study of blood T cell repertoires in COVID-19. Profiled with immunoSEQ multiplex PCR; TCRdb holds only in-frame clones, not every one. The sample lists nearly 350,000 clones, around 80% seen once, with around 3% in the top ten. The sequencing sample was made of peripheral blood. These receptors all stem from a man aged 25 to 40 with active or convalescent COVID-19.

J is TRBJ1-2 and V is TRBV30; 10 nucleotides align to TRBD1. The CDR3 is 17 amino acids. Trimming took 2 bases from V and 1 from J; bases not matched to a gene: 10. The germline gives CDR1 GTSNPN, CDR2 SVGIG (reference sequence). This CDR3 reads CAWSFSTGGSFNYGYTF. The CDR3 DNA is TGTGCCTGGAGTTTTTCGACAGGGGGCTCTTTTAACTATGGCTACACCTTC.

V gene TRBV27 combines with J gene TRBJ2-5, with a weak D call TRBD1 (8 bases). CDR1 and CDR2 from the germline V gene are MNHEY and SMNVEV (reference sequence). Trimming pared 6 bases from V and 5 bases from J, leaving 16 bases between. This CDR3 spans 14 amino acids. DNA for the CDR3: TGTGCCAGCAGCCCAGGACAGGGAGGGGAGACCCAGTACTTC. Translated, it gives CASSPGQGGETQYF.

This clone appeared once. J is TRBJ2-2 and V is TRBV19; D perhaps matches TRBD2 (5 bases). Germline CDR1 LNHDA, CDR2 SQIVND (reference sequence). CDR3 size: 16 residues. Trimming removed 7 bases from V and 0 bases from J, with 15 bases in between. This CDR3 is CASKEEGPTNTGELFF. DNA of the CDR3: TGTGCCAGTAAGGAGGAAGGCCCCACGAACACCGGGGAGCTGTTTTTT.

The V call is TRBV7-2, the J call TRBJ2-7; tentative D call: TRBD1 (6 bases). V was trimmed by 5 bases and J by 1 base, leaving 12 bases between them. The CDR3 is 14 residues long. Germline V CDR1 and CDR2: SGHTA, FQGNSA. CDR3 in amino acids: CASSQGSQSYEQYF. In nucleotides, the CDR3 is TGTGCCAGCAGCCAGGGGTCTCAGTCCTACGAGCAGTACTTC. Full variable domain (outside the CDR3, taken from reference TRBV7-2 and TRBJ2-7): GAGVSQSPSNKVTEKGKDVELRCDPISGHTALYWYRQSLGQGLEFLIYFQGNSAPDKSGLPSDRFSAERTGGSVSTLTIQRTQQEDSAVYLCASSQGSQSYEQYFGPGTRLTVT.

This clone was seen just once. V and J are TRBV30 and TRBJ1-6; D might be TRBD1 (6 bases). The CDR3 spans 14 residues. V lost 5 bases and J lost 5, with 13 bases in between. CDR1 GTSNPN and CDR2 SVGIG come from the germline V gene (reference sequence). CDR3 coding DNA: TGTGCCTGGCAGCGGGACAATAATAATTCACCCCTCCACTTT. This gives the protein CAWQRDNNNSPLHF.

V is TRBV5-1 and J is TRBJ2-3, with unresolved D. The germline CDR1 and CDR2 sequences are SGHRS and YFSETQ. The CDR3 is 15 residues long. The germline V and J ends were trimmed by 1 base and 2 bases, with 11 bases remaining between them. The CDR3 is CASSLNSGITDTQYF. The CDR3 DNA reads as TGCGCCAGCAGCTTGAATAGTGGTATCACAGATACGCAGTATTTT.

This clone was seen once. This chain joins TRBV2 and TRBJ1-3; TRBD1 agrees at 7 bases. V lost 7 bases and J lost 3; bases outside the gene matches: 6. The CDR3 is 14 amino acids. The germline V gene has CDR1 SNHLY and CDR2 FYNNEI. CDR3 DNA: TGTGCCAGCATTAGACAGGGTCGTGGAAACACCATATATTTT. Amino acid sequence: CASIRQGRGNTIYF.

The J gene is TRBJ1-2, the V gene TRBV5-6; 8 bases align to TRBD1. Losses at the gene ends were 3 bases for V and 7 bases for J; bases not matched to a gene: 14. Germline CDR1 SGHDT, CDR2 YYEEEE. This CDR3 has 16 amino acids. CDR3 DNA: TGTGCCAGCAGCTCCTACGTATCAGGGGGCGCGGGTGGCTACACCTTC. Protein product: CASSSYVSGGAGGYTF.

The chain employs TRBV4-1 and TRBJ2-3; TRBD1 matches at 12 bases. The CDR3 contains 17 residues. Germline CDR1 MGHRA, CDR2 YSYEKL. Trimming at V came to 2 bases and at J to 2 bases, leaving 5 bases not matched to a gene. The CDR3 protein is CASSQSGTGGNTDTQYF. In DNA, the CDR3 is TGCGCCAGCAGCCAAAGTGGGACAGGGGGCAACACAGATACGCAGTATTTT.

The chain employs TRBV9 and TRBJ1-4; 7 nucleotides agree with TRBD1. The germline CDR1 and CDR2 sequences are SGDLS and YYNGEE. The CDR3 has 14 residues. V was clipped by 2 bases and J by 4 bases; unmatched bases: 2. The DNA for the CDR3 is TGTGCCAGCAGCGTGCAGGGGGATAATGAAAAACTGTTTTTT. This translates into CASSVQGDNEKLFF.

The chain has TRBV29-1 and TRBJ2-5; a weak D match, TRBD1 (5 bases). In germline, CDR1 is SQVTM, CDR2 ANQGSEA. Trimming stripped 0 bases from V and 5 bases from J, with 19 bases between. The CDR3 runs to 16 residues. The CDR3 DNA sequence: TGCAGCGTTGAAGATCAAACCGCTAGGGGCTATGAGACCCAGTACTTC. This sequence encodes CSVEDQTARGYETQYF. The full variable domain, completed using reference TRBV29-1 and TRBJ2-5, is SAVISQKPSRDICQRGTSLTIQCQVDSQVTMMFWYRQQPGQSLTLIATANQGSEATYESGFVIDKFPISRPNLTFSTLTVSNMSPEDSSIYLCSVEDQTARGYETQYFGPGTRLLVL.

CDR3 sequence (DNA): TGTGCCAGCAGCAAGACTAAGCGGAGCGGAGGAAGGGAGACCCAGTACTTC. Translated: CASSKTKRSGGRETQYF. The gene calls are TRBV6-2 or TRBV6-3 and TRBJ2-5; D perhaps matches TRBD2 (5 bases). CDR1 is MNHEY and CDR2 is SVGEGT in the germline V gene. The V end lost 6 bases, the J end lost 5 bases, and 25 bases lay between the germline ends. CDR3 length: 17 amino acids.

The V and J genes are TRBV21-1 and TRBJ1-1. TRBV21-1 is an annotated pseudogene. The CDR3 has 16 amino acids. The DNA for the CDR3 is TGTGCCAGCAGTCAAATGGCTGGGGGGACGAACACTGAAGCTTTCTTT. Translated: CASSQMAGGTNTEAFF.

The chain has TRBV28 and TRBJ2-4; D possibly corresponds to TRBD1 (6 bases). Germline V gives CDR1 MDHEN, CDR2 SYDVKM. This CDR3 is built from 18 residues. The V end lost 2 bases, the J end lost 0 bases, and 17 bases lay between the germline ends. For the CDR3, the DNA is TGTGCCAGCAGTTTAGGGGTCGGACAGCCACTAGCCAAAAACATTCAGTACTTC. This codes for CASSLGVGQPLAKNIQYF.

The chain combines TRBV24-1 with TRBJ2-3, with 8 bases identical to TRBD2. CDR3 length: 15 amino acids. The germline gives CDR1 KGHDR, CDR2 SFDVKD. J gave up 5 bases and V 5 bases, and 8 bases lay outside the gene matches. CDR3 in DNA: TGTGCCACCAGTGCCCCGGGAGGGTTGGGAGATACGCAGTATTTT. Residues: CATSAPGGLGDTQYF.

The chain recombines TRBV19 with TRBJ2-2, with D possibly being TRBD2 (5 bases). Germline CDR1 is LNHDA and CDR2 is SQIVND (reference sequence). V dropped 6 bases and J dropped 2 bases, with 10 bases sitting between them. CDR3 size: 14 residues. Here the CDR3 DNA reads TGTGCCAGTAGGGGCAGGACTAACACCGGGGAGCTGTTTTTT. Its translation is CASRGRTNTGELFF.

This clone was detected a few times. V usage is TRBV30 and J usage is TRBJ2-2; tentative D call: TRBD2 (5 bases). Germline lookup yields CDR1 GTSNPN and CDR2 SVGIG (reference sequence). The CDR3 totals 13 residues. Trimming stripped 7 bases from V and 6 bases from J, with 15 bases between. The CDR3 protein is CAYRPWESGELFF. CDR3 in DNA: TGTGCCTACCGTCCGTGGGAGTCCGGGGAGCTGTTTTTT.

V gene TRBV6-4 combines with J gene TRBJ1-5; TRBD1 matches at 7 bases. Trimming cost V 7 bases and J 5 bases; bases outside gene matches: 20. The CDR3 is 18 residues long. The germline V gene encodes CDR1 MRHNA and CDR2 SNTAGT. CDR3 coding DNA: TGTGCCAGCACCCCTTACGAGCCGGGACAGCGAAGCCATCAGCCCCAGCATTTT. It is translated as CASTPYEPGQRSHQPQHF.

This clone was seen a few times. J is TRBJ1-5 and V is TRBV19; D is perhaps TRBD1 (6 bases). The CDR3 consists of 13 residues. Trimming shortened V by 4 bases and J by 4 bases, and 8 bases separated the two germline ends. The V gene's germline CDR1 is LNHDA and CDR2 SQIVND (reference sequence). The CDR3 here is CASSTDRNQPQHF. The CDR3 nucleotides are TGTGCCAGTAGTACGGACAGAAATCAGCCCCAGCATTTT.

In this sample, this clone turned up a few times. The chain joins TRBV4-3 to TRBJ1-3; a possible D gene is TRBD1 (6 bases). This CDR3 spans 15 amino acids. Trimming removed 0 bases at V and 2 bases at J, with 8 bases between. Germline V gene lookup returns CDR1 LGHNA and CDR2 YSLEER. In nucleotides, the CDR3 is TGCGCCAGCAGCCAAGATTCAGGGGCTGGAAACACCATATATTTT. Amino acid sequence: CASSQDSGAGNTIYF.

The rearrangement links TRBV9 to TRBJ1-2, with 8 bases identical to TRBD1. CDR3 size: 17 residues. The germline V gene has CDR1 SGDLS and CDR2 YYNGEE. The V gene end was trimmed by 4 bases and the J gene end by 4 bases; junction bases not matched to a gene: 15. The CDR3 sequence: CASSPGRYDRGLYGYTF. The CDR3 DNA sequence: TGTGCCAGCAGCCCGGGCCGTTACGACAGGGGCCTCTATGGCTACACCTTC.

This chain joins TRBV5-1 and TRBJ2-7; maybe TRBD1 (7 bases). CDR1 and CDR2 (germline): SGHRS, YFSETQ. Trimming cost V 6 bases and J 0 bases, with 16 bases left between them. The length of the CDR3 is 15 residues. CDR3 region: CASTLAQGSSYEQYF. DNA for the CDR3: TGCGCCAGCACACTAGCACAGGGGAGCTCCTACGAGCAGTACTTC.

This chain joins TRBV21-1 and TRBJ1-5; TRBD1 reflects the table's D call only, with no check against the DNA. TRBV21-1 is recorded as a pseudogene. The CDR3 has 16 residues. CDR3 in amino acids: CASSNRQVDGNQPQHF. Written as DNA, the CDR3 is TGTGCCAGCAGCAACAGACAGGTTGACGGCAATCAGCCCCAGCATTTT.

The V call is TRBV27, the J call TRBJ1-2; weak D call: TRBD1 (5 bases). In germline, CDR1 is MNHEY, CDR2 SMNVEV (reference sequence). Trimming removed 5 bases from V and 4 bases from J, with 14 bases in between. The CDR3 covers 14 residues. The CDR3 region is CASSTGREIYGYTF. CDR3 in DNA: TGTGCCAGCAGTACCGGCAGGGAAATCTATGGCTACACCTTC.

The chain recombines TRBV11-2 with TRBJ1-1; maybe TRBD1 (5 bases). The length of the CDR3 is 14 residues. Germline values: CDR1 SGHAT, CDR2 FQNNGV. Trimming removed 2 bases from V and 5 bases from J, with 12 bases in between. The CDR3 coding sequence is TGTGCCAGCAGCTTAATGCCAGGGCTGACTGAAGCTTTCTTT. Translation gives CASSLMPGLTEAFF.

The CDR3 sequence: CASSERTGDRETQYF. The DNA of the CDR3 is TGTGCCAGCAGTGAAAGGACAGGGGACAGAGAGACCCAGTACTTC. This sequence joins TRBV2 and TRBJ2-5, with TRBD1 identical over 9 bases. The V segment lost 2 bases and the J segment 4 bases; nucleotides outside the gene matches: 5. This CDR3 has 15 amino acids. Germline lookup yields CDR1 SNHLY and CDR2 FYNNEI.

The rearrangement uses TRBV18 and TRBJ1-1; TRBD1 matches at 7 bases. The CDR3 length is 14 residues. V dropped 3 bases and J dropped 4; count of bases not matched to a gene: 5. Germline V lookup: CDR1 KGHSH, CDR2 LQKENI. The CDR3 nucleotides read TGTGCCAGCTCACCCAGACAGGGTATCACTGAAGCTTTCTTT. Its translation: CASSPRQGITEAFF.

The chain joins TRBV18 to TRBJ2-3, with 8 bases aligning to TRBD2. The germline V gene has CDR1 KGHSH and CDR2 LQKENI. J lost 4 bases, V lost 2 bases, and 2 bases had no gene match. The CDR3 consists of 14 residues. CDR3 nucleotides: TGTGCCAGCTCACCAACGACTAGCGCAGATACGCAGTATTTT. It encodes CASSPTTSADTQYF.

The chain recombines TRBV15 with TRBJ2-5; D possibly corresponds to TRBD1 (6 bases). Deletions cut 0 bases from V and 4 bases from J, with 18 bases between. Germline values: CDR1 LNHNV, CDR2 YYDKDF (reference sequence). This CDR3 has 17 amino acids. In DNA form, the CDR3 reads TGTGCCACCAGCAGAGATCTGGGTCAGGGGCTTGGAGAGACCCAGTACTTC. Its protein product is CATSRDLGQGLGETQYF.

The rearrangement joins TRBV6-5 to TRBJ1-6; possible D gene TRBD1, 5 bases. Germline CDR1 is MNHEY and CDR2 is SVGAGI. The CDR3 totals 13 residues. V lost 11 bases, J lost 6 bases, and 14 bases lay in between. The CDR3 DNA reads TGTGCCGGCCGGGGGGTCCTTAATTCACCCCTCCACTTT. Translating it yields CAGRGVLNSPLHF.

The rearrangement links TRBV5-5 to TRBJ1-5, with D possibly matching TRBD1 (6 bases). There are 15 residues in the CDR3. The V end was cut by 1 base, the J end by 7 bases, with 15 bases between. Germline V lookup: CDR1 SGHKS, CDR2 YYEKEE (reference sequence). DNA for the CDR3: TGTGCCAGCAGCTTGAGGCAGGGGTCCCTCCAGCCCCAGCATTTT. Translated, it gives CASSLRQGSLQPQHF.

This clone has more than one count but fewer than ten. The V gene is TRBV19, the J gene TRBJ2-3; 9 nucleotides agree with TRBD1. The CDR3 contains 15 residues. Germline-derived CDR1 and CDR2 are LNHDA and SQIVND (reference sequence). V was pared by 5 bases and J by 7 bases, with 10 bases of the junction left unmatched. The CDR3 is CASSEKTGGKNTQYF. CDR3 coding DNA: TGTGCCAGTAGTGAAAAAACAGGGGGCAAGAATACGCAGTATTTT. The full variable domain, with the rest looked up from reference TRBV19 and TRBJ2-3, is DGGITQSPKYLFRKEGQNVTLSCEQNLNHDAMYWYRQDPGQGLRLIYYSQIVNDFQKGDIAEGYSVSREKKESFPLTVTSAQKNPTAFYLCASSEKTGGKNTQYFGPGTRLTVL.